A single sample gave rise to the 30 T cell receptor beta chains below, sequenced in a study of blood T cells in healthy people across ages. Primers used in a second PCR of roughly 6 to 12 cycles were a sample-barcoded 5' primer and a J-beta primer mix. TCRdb ran MiXCR on the 5' RACE reads and lists one entry per CDR3 protein. Among 450,000 to 700,000 distinct CDR3 sequences listed, approximately 27% were seen once. Sequencing was performed on blood. These receptors were taken from a woman in her 70s in good health.

This clonotype has only one observation. J is TRBJ1-1 and V is TRBV24-1; 7 nucleotides line up with TRBD1. The V gene's germline CDR1 is KGHDR and CDR2 SFDVKD. V gave up 0 bases and J gave up 11 bases; unmatched junction bases: 5. The CDR3 sequence is 13 residues long. CDR3 nucleotide sequence: TGTGCCACCAGTGATTTGGGACAGGCACAGGCTTTCTTT. It translates to CATSDLGQAQAFF.

About this clonotype: The CDR3 does not close with the conserved phenylalanine or tryptophan, likely indicating a read error. The chain couples TRBV6-5 to TRBJ1-2, with D perhaps matching TRBD1 (5 bases). The CDR3 length is 13 residues. The germline V gene has CDR1 MNHEY and CDR2 SVGAGI. Trimming removed 5 bases at V and 4 bases at J, with 11 bases between. The DNA for the CDR3 is TGTGCCAGCAGTCGGGGGAGCTCCTATGGCTACACCTCC. It is translated as CASSRGSSYGYTS.

The V and J genes are TRBV6-2 or TRBV6-3 and TRBJ1-1; D gene ambiguous. V lost 5 bases and J 5 bases, leaving 9 bases between the germline ends. The CDR3 is 12 residues long. Germline-derived CDR1 and CDR2 are MNHEY and SVGEGT. CDR3 in amino acids: CASSGPLTEAFF. CDR3 coding DNA: TGTGCCAGCAGTGGACCCTTGACTGAAGCTTTCTTT.

This clonotype was detected a few times. The DNA for the CDR3 is TGTGCCAGCAGTTCGTCGGACAGGAACACTGAAGCTTTCTTT. Translating it yields CASSSSDRNTEAFF. The chain uses TRBV12-3 or TRBV12-4 and TRBJ1-1, with D perhaps TRBD1 (6 bases). The length of the CDR3 is 14 residues. Trimming took off 4 bases at V and 1 base at J, with 10 bases between the two ends.

This clonotype was recorded a few times. This sequence joins TRBV7-8 and TRBJ2-3; D not certain. V lost 6 bases and J lost 0, with 10 bases in between. CDR3 size: 14 residues. Germline lookup yields CDR1 SGHVS and CDR2 FQNEAQ. The CDR3 nucleotides are TGTGCCAGCAGTAGGTTGGGGAGCACAGATACGCAGTATTTT. Translated: CASSRLGSTDTQYF.

The genes are TRBV7-2 and TRBJ1-1; D gene uncertain. The CDR3 runs to 14 residues. Germline CDR1 reads SGHTA; CDR2 reads FQGNSA. Trimming removed 3 bases from V and 6 bases from J, with 14 bases in between. The CDR3 coding sequence is TGTGCCAGCAGCTTTTCCTTTGGCGGGGCTGAAGCTTTCTTT. Translated, it gives CASSFSFGGAEAFF.

This clonotype was counted between two and nine times. The chain carries TRBV15 and TRBJ2-3; D is unresolved. V lost 5 bases and J 5 bases, leaving 17 bases between the germline ends. Germline values: CDR1 LNHNV, CDR2 YYDKDF (reference sequence). The CDR3 has 15 amino acids. The CDR3 sequence: CATSFTSGYGDTQYF. In DNA, the CDR3 is TGTGCCACCAGCTTCACGTCCGGGTACGGAGATACGCAGTATTTT.

The V and J genes are TRBV20-1 and TRBJ2-5, with a weak D call TRBD2 (6 bases). This CDR3 comprises 16 residues. In germline, CDR1 is DFQATT, CDR2 SNEGSKA (reference sequence). Trimming shortened V by 0 bases and J by 4 bases, and 18 bases separated the two germline ends. CDR3 region: CSARDPAGLDIETQYF. The CDR3 DNA reads as TGCAGTGCTAGAGACCCAGCGGGCCTCGATATAGAGACCCAGTACTTC.

The gene calls are TRBV7-2 and TRBJ1-2; 8 nucleotides match TRBD1. The CDR3 spans 15 residues. The J segment lost 6 bases and the V segment lost 5 bases, leaving 11 bases of the junction unmatched. Germline V lookup: CDR1 SGHTA, CDR2 FQGNSA. This chain's CDR3 is CASSGPGGALDGYTF. CDR3 DNA: TGTGCCAGCAGCGGCCCAGGGGGCGCATTAGATGGCTACACCTTC.

Only one count was recorded for this clonotype. The V call is TRBV20-1, the J call TRBJ2-3; no clear D. Germline V lookup: CDR1 DFQATT, CDR2 SNEGSKA (reference sequence). V was shortened by 6 bases and J by 1 base, with 14 bases between the two germline ends. This CDR3 has 14 amino acids. The CDR3 DNA sequence: TGCAGTGCCGTTCCTGGCGAGGGCACAGATACGCAGTATTTT. The encoded protein is CSAVPGEGTDTQYF.

The chain has TRBV6-2 or TRBV6-3 and TRBJ1-5; D might be TRBD1 (6 bases). V lost 0 bases, J lost 3 bases, and 9 bases lay in between. The CDR3 has 15 residues. Germline CDR1 MNHEY, CDR2 SVGEGT. As DNA, the CDR3 is TGTGCCAGCAGTTACTCGGGGGCCTACAATCAGCCCCAGCATTTT. Its protein is CASSYSGAYNQPQHF.

The CDR3 loop is CSATRGVNTEAFF. CDR3 sequence (DNA): TGCAGTGCCACTAGGGGGGTAAACACTGAAGCTTTCTTT. This rearrangement joins TRBV20-1 to TRBJ1-1; D is perhaps TRBD1 (6 bases). The V end was cut by 6 bases, the J end by 2 bases, with 13 bases between. The CDR3 is 13 residues long. Germline CDR1 DFQATT, CDR2 SNEGSKA (reference sequence).

The chain uses TRBV20-1 and TRBJ2-3; 12 bases align to TRBD2. The junction had 13 bases not matched to a gene; V was cut back by 3 bases and J by 0 bases. CDR3 length equals 19 residues. Per the germline V gene, CDR1 is DFQATT and CDR2 is SNEGSKA (reference sequence). The CDR3 sequence is CSASSASGGASTSTDTQYF. CDR3 DNA: TGCAGTGCTAGCTCCGCTAGCGGGGGGGCCTCTACTAGCACAGATACGCAGTATTTT.

The rearrangement links TRBV7-3 to TRBJ2-5, with a tentative D call TRBD2 (6 bases). This CDR3 comprises 14 residues. CDR1 and CDR2 (germline): SGHTA, FQGTGA. The germline V and J ends were trimmed by 5 bases and 2 bases, with 12 bases remaining between them. The CDR3 spells CASSPVAGQETQYF. CDR3 sequence (DNA): TGTGCCAGCAGCCCGGTTGCGGGGCAAGAGACCCAGTACTTC. The full variable domain, with the rest looked up from reference TRBV7-3 and TRBJ2-5, is GAGVSQTPSNKVTEKGKYVELRCDPISGHTALYWYRQSLGQGPEFLIYFQGTGAADDSGLPNDRFFAVRPEGSVSTLKIQRTERGDSAVYLCASSPVAGQETQYFGPGTRLLVL.

The V gene is TRBV11-1, the J gene TRBJ2-7, with TRBD1 matching 8 bases. Trimming took 1 base from V and 3 from J; bases not matched to a gene: 5. The CDR3 loop spans 15 amino acids. Germline values: CDR1 SGHAT, CDR2 FQDESV (reference sequence). CDR3: CASSLEGTGLYEQYF. The CDR3, as DNA: TGTGCCAGCAGCTTAGAGGGGACAGGACTCTACGAGCAGTACTTC.

This clonotype was recorded a few times. This chain uses TRBV7-9 with TRBJ2-7; TRBD1 might be the D (6 bases). Germline CDR1 and CDR2: SEHNR and FQNEAQ (reference sequence). The CDR3 is 15 amino acids. Trimming removed 5 bases from V and 3 bases from J, with 17 bases in between. Here the CDR3 DNA reads TGTGCCAGCAGCCCTGGACAGTCATCCTTCTACGAGCAGTACTTC. Translation gives CASSPGQSSFYEQYF.

This clonotype has a handful of counts. This chain uses TRBV5-1 with TRBJ2-3, with 7 bases aligning to TRBD1. CDR1 and CDR2 from the germline V gene are SGHRS and YFSETQ. J lost 1 base, V lost 1 base, and 3 bases had no gene match. The CDR3 has 15 amino acids. The DNA of the CDR3 is TGCGCCAGCAGCTTGAGCACAGGGGGCACAGATACGCAGTATTTT. Its translation is CASSLSTGGTDTQYF.

This chain uses TRBV10-3 with TRBJ2-7; D gene unclear. This CDR3 spans 14 amino acids. Deletions cut 0 bases from V and 0 bases from J, with 6 bases between. Germline loops: CDR1 ENHRY, CDR2 SYGVKD. The CDR3 loop reads CAISESTGSYEQYF. In DNA form, the CDR3 reads TGTGCCATCAGTGAGTCGACGGGCTCCTACGAGCAGTACTTC.

This chain links TRBV7-2 with TRBJ2-3, with D perhaps TRBD1 or TRBD2 (6 bases each). The germline gives CDR1 SGHTA, CDR2 FQGNSA. Trimming cost V 2 bases and J 8 bases, with 20 bases left between them. The CDR3 is 16 amino acids. CDR3 nucleotides: TGTGCCAGCAGCTTAAGTGCTTCGGGGGCCCCGACTACGCAGTATTTT. It specifies CASSLSASGAPTTQYF.

The chain's CDR3 is CASSPQDGTDTQYF. As DNA, the CDR3 is TGTGCCAGCAGCCCTCAGGACGGCACAGATACGCAGTATTTT. The rearrangement uses TRBV7-9 and TRBJ2-3, with D uncertain. The V end was cut by 5 bases, the J end by 1 base, with 10 bases between. The CDR3 spans 14 residues. Germline V lookup: CDR1 SEHNR, CDR2 FQNEAQ (reference sequence).

V and J are TRBV24-1 and TRBJ2-7; D call uncertain. The J call may be in error: the DNA end matches TRBJ2-5 better. CDR1 and CDR2 (germline): KGHDR, SFDVKD. The CDR3 contains 15 residues. CDR3 amino acids: CATSDSSGPAETQYF. The DNA of the CDR3 is TGTGCCACCAGTGATTCTTCCGGCCCTGCGGAGACCCAGTACTTC.

This chain connects TRBV7-6 to TRBJ1-2; D possibly corresponds to TRBD1 (5 bases). Trimming cost V 5 bases and J 4 bases, with 14 bases left between them. The CDR3 is 14 amino acids. The germline V gene has CDR1 SGHVS and CDR2 FNYEAQ. The CDR3 loop is CASSPGTASYGYTF. CDR3 DNA sequence: TGTGCCAGCAGCCCGGGGACGGCAAGCTATGGCTACACCTTC.

This clonotype was recorded a few times. This chain connects TRBV7-8 to TRBJ1-6, with D uncertain. This CDR3 contains 14 residues. Per germline, CDR1 SGHVS and CDR2 FQNEAQ. V lost 3 bases to trimming and J lost 9 bases, with 12 bases between them. CDR3 in DNA: TGTGCCAGCAGCTTGCTCCGAACTGGTTCACCCCTCCACTTT. Its translation: CASSLLRTGSPLHF. The whole variable domain, remainder taken from reference TRBV7-8 and TRBJ1-6, is GAGVSQSPRYKVAKRGQDVALRCDPISGHVSLFWYQQALGQGPEFLTYFQNEAQLDKSGLPSDRFFAERPEGSVSTLKIQRTQQEDSAVYLCASSLLRTGSPLHFGNGTRLTVT.

V usage is TRBV12-3 or TRBV12-4 and J usage is TRBJ1-3; possibly TRBD1 for D (5 bases). CDR3 length: 15 amino acids. The ends were cut back, 5 bases at V and 0 bases at J, with 11 bases in the middle. The CDR3 loop reads CASSQQALSGNTIYF. CDR3 bases: TGTGCCAGCAGTCAACAGGCACTCTCTGGAAACACCATATATTTT.

V usage is TRBV5-1 and J usage is TRBJ2-1; TRBD2 is a possible D gene (5 bases). V was trimmed by 0 bases and J by 6 bases, leaving 13 bases between them. Per germline, CDR1 SGHRS and CDR2 YFSETQ. The CDR3 is 15 amino acids. CDR3 bases: TGCGCCAGCAGCTTGGTTCCCCTAGCTGGCAATGAGCAGTTCTTC. Translation gives CASSLVPLAGNEQFF.

There are a few counts of this clonotype. The J gene is TRBJ1-3, the V gene TRBV5-5, with D tentatively TRBD1 (5 bases). Germline V CDR1 and CDR2: SGHKS, YYEKEE (reference sequence). The length of the CDR3 is 15 residues. V lost 5 bases to trimming and J lost 0 bases, with 12 bases between them. The CDR3 nucleotides are TGTGCCAGCAGTTCCACAGACAGCTCTGGAAACACCATATATTTT. It translates to CASSSTDSSGNTIYF.

This clonotype was observed at least ten times. The gene calls are TRBV7-2 and TRBJ1-1; D is unclear. Germline V gene sequence: CDR1 SGHTA, CDR2 FQGNSA. The CDR3 runs 14 residues. V gave up 2 bases and J gave up 4 bases, with 11 bases separating them. The CDR3 spells CASSLTERGTEAFF. The CDR3 bases are TGTGCCAGCAGCTTAACGGAGCGAGGCACTGAAGCTTTCTTT.

The sample holds a few counts of this clonotype. One end of the junction fails to match germline, which may point to a read error. The chain has TRBV5-1 and TRBJ2-5, with D tentatively TRBD1 or TRBD2 (5 bases each). Per germline, CDR1 SGHRS and CDR2 YFSETQ. CDR3 length: 16 amino acids. The CDR3 region has the DNA TGTGCCAGCAGTACGTTTGGGGGACGGTACCAAGAGACCCAGTACTTC. Translated: CASSTFGGRYQETQYF.

V and J are TRBV11-3 and TRBJ2-3; 12 bases are shared with TRBD1. Losses at the gene ends were 4 bases for V and 5 bases for J; bases not matched to a gene: 10. The CDR3 runs 17 residues. Germline V gives CDR1 SGHNT, CDR2 YENEEA. The CDR3 protein is CASSYLGDRGHRDTQYF. Here the CDR3 DNA reads TGTGCCAGCAGCTACCTGGGGGACAGGGGGCATCGAGATACGCAGTATTTT.

The table lists this clonotype with a few counts. One end of the junction varies from germline; a read error may be responsible. The gene calls are TRBV5-1 and TRBJ2-5; 8 positions agree with TRBD2. The CDR3 is made up of 13 amino acids. Germline loops: CDR1 SGHRS, CDR2 YFSETQ. CDR3 nucleotides: TGCGCCAGCAGCTTGTACGGGGGGGAGACCCTGTACTTC. Translated, it gives CASSLYGGETLYF.